This TCR beta chain emerged from a study of T cell responses to AZD1222 COVID-19 vaccine (dated by TCRdb to 2020 to 2022). For the wider study: Because spike-specific TCR depth and breadth did not differ between the two schedules, AZD1222 recipients who got a second dose at roughly 4 weeks were pooled with those who got a second dose at roughly 12 weeks. Trial participants were enrolled by age into subgroups of 18-55, 56-69 and 70-plus years, and roughly 150, 30 and 60 TCR-sequenced participants, respectively, were included in these subgroups. TCR sequencing was performed for roughly 240 trial participants, of whom about 200 were given two doses of AZD1222 and around 26 were given two doses of MenACWY control vaccine. What the authors observed across the whole study: The vaccine-associated CD4 TCRs covered the entire spike protein, and the dominant responses fell in regions 160-218 and 743-854. A significant rise in spike-specific TCR breadth and depth was observed after two AZD1222 doses relative to day 0 and relative to MenACWY recipients. The 56-69-year group was small, and its depth increase did not reach significance, likely because of low power. Participants were mostly white British and included more females than males, and it was suggested by the authors that clonal diversity may have been underestimated. Epitopes outside the regions mutated in the B.1.351 and B.1.1.7 variants were reportedly recognized by nearly half of the unique spike-specific TCRs. Conclusions about previously exposed vaccinees are limited because only a handful of AZD1222 recipients were SARS-CoV-2 seropositive at baseline. Because no day 14 peak-response samples were available, the repertoires could be characterized only after the peak T cell response.

The CDR3 regions of human TCRbeta chains were analyzed by immunosequencing. The paper's processing steps were these. Repertoire TCRs were matched against a reference library of SARS-CoV-2-specific TCRs generated with the MIRA antigen-specificity platform. Breadth was defined as the fraction of unique TCRs that were SARS-CoV-2-associated, and depth was defined as the fraction of total T cells that were SARS-CoV-2-associated. Each spike-specific TCR was assigned to its reactive spike region and to a CD4 or CD8 class using the MIRA data. Log10-transformed breadth and depth values were compared by one-way ANOVA with Sidak's multiple comparisons tests. TCRdb holds this immuneACCESS table with in-frame rearrangements only. Some clones are missing; in checked studies, unresolved V genes explain under half, and the rest has no known cause. V and J calls and clone size are given by that table; D and trimming were obtained from the DNA. A total of about 210,000 clones appear in this sample, approximately 92% of them only once. The ten most abundant clones make up 1% to 1.5% of the sample.

Taken from the germline V gene (reference sequence), the CDR1 and CDR2 loops are PRHDT and FYEKMQ. The V end loses 4 bases and the J end loses 4 bases, and a stretch of 5 bases separates them. The CDR3 covers 11 residues, taking in both the cysteine and the phenylalanine. Left in the record is the CDR3 DNA by itself, 33 bases read in frame from the first base. About this clone itself: The specificity of this receptor is unknown. No much larger clone exists at a distance of one base, and base qualities are not known.

Reading the label with the study, this specimen's time point is: baseline before first vaccination. Samples from vaccinated people were obtained from the UK trials COV001 and COV002, which included a single-blind randomized controlled phase 2/3 trial of AZD1222 (ChAdOx1 nCoV-19) in healthy adults. For TCRbeta chain sequencing, PBMC samples from trial participants were taken at day 0 and at day 28 after the second dose. The sequencing used peripheral blood, collected on day 0 of AZD1222 vaccination. This sequence was found in an adult in good health. The sequence links TRBV13 to TRBJ2-7, with no confident D gene call. The CDR3 here reads CASSSYYEQYF. The DNA sequence follows: TGTGCCAGCAGCTCGTATTACGAGCAGTACTTC.